This paragraph covers one TCR beta chain sequence. Authors' methods: It was from reference gene primer amplification that nucleated cell counts were estimated. Profiling relied on immunoSEQ multiplex PCR, and the TCRdb table lists in-frame clones only, not all of them. V and J calls and clone size are copied from that table; D and trimming were computed from the DNA. The sample records approximately 490,000 clones, approximately 86% being singletons. The data originate from a study of blood T cell repertoires in COVID-19. With 1 base removed from V and 2 bases from J, the gap between germline ends came to 9 bases. The CDR3 is 14 amino acids. The germline V gene has CDR1 SEHNR and CDR2 FQNEAQ (reference sequence).

Sample: PBMCs or T cells enriched from blood (not recorded which). This chain links TRBV7-9 with TRBJ2-7; no definite D call. The sequence was obtained from a woman aged 18 to 35 who had recovered from COVID-19. CDR3 protein: CASSLGAVAYEQYF. The DNA for the CDR3 is TGTGCCAGCAGCTTAGGGGCAGTAGCCTACGAGCAGTACTTC. The full variable domain, completed using reference TRBV7-9 and TRBJ2-7, is DTGVSQNPRHKITKRGQNVTFRCDPISEHNRLYWYRQTLGQGPEFLTYFQNEAQLEKSRLLSDRFSAERPKGSFSTLEIQRTEQGDSAMYLCASSLGAVAYEQYFGPGTRLTVT.